This is a list of T cell receptor beta chains from one sample in a study of cytomegalovirus exposure and HLA in healthy donors. Repertoires were generated with immunoSEQ multiplex PCR, while TCRdb's copy carries only in-frame clones and drops some. This repertoire shows about 140,000 clones, around 79% found once; its top ten account for 2.5% to 3.5%. The sequenced sample consisted of PBMCs. The receptor source for this set is a female donor in good health and CMV-seronegative. Each CDR3 is given with its conserved first and last residue. The D gene is left open where the match is weak. Expanded clones are given a class, and other clones once, few, many or no size at all.

>TRBD1|TRBJ1-4|TRBV5-4|few
TGTGCCAGCAGCTTGAGACAGGGAGATGAAAAACTGTTTTTT
CASSLRQGDEKLFF
>NA|TRBJ1-4|TRBV27|NA
TGTGCCAGCAGTTCGAGGGTATCTAATGAAAAACTGTTTTTT
CASSSRVSNEKLFF
>TRBD2|TRBJ2-3|TRBV2|NA
TGTGCCAGCACCCAACTAGCGGGGGTCACAGATACGCAGTATTTT
CASTQLAGVTDTQYF
>TRBD1|TRBJ1-2|TRBV7-2|NA
TGTGCCAGCAGCCCCCGGGACAGGGAATCCACATATGGCTACACCTTC
CASSPRDRESTYGYTF
>TRBD2|TRBJ2-2|TRBV6-4|few
TGTGCCAGCAGCGAATTAGCGGGAGTCGGCGGGGAGCTGTTTTTT
CASSELAGVGGELFF
>NA|TRBJ1-2|TRBV7-2|NA
TGTGCCAGCAGCTTAGACTTGGGAGGGGGCTACACCTTC
CASSLDLGGGYTF
>NA|TRBJ1-2|TRBV7-2|NA
TGTGCCAGCAGCTTAGATGGGGGGGGCTATGGCTACACCTTC
CASSLDGGGYGYTF
>NA|TRBJ1-6|TRBV5-1|NA
TGCGCCAGCAGCTTGCCGGGGTTGGAGAATTCACCCCTCCACTTT
CASSLPGLENSPLHF
>TRBD1|TRBJ1-4|TRBV5-1|few
TGCGCCAGCAGCCCCCGACAGGGAGAAAAACTGTTTTTT
CASSPRQGEKLFF
>TRBD2|TRBJ2-7|TRBV5-1|NA
TGCGCCAGCAGATCGCCCGGGGGGATCTACGAGCAGTACTTC
CASRSPGGIYEQYF
>NA|TRBJ1-4|TRBV2|NA
TGTGCCAGCACGATCTCTAGGGGTGAAAAACTGTTTTTT
CASTISRGEKLFF
>NA|TRBJ2-2|TRBV7-7|NA
TGTGCTAGCAGCTTAACAGGGACCGGGGAGCTGTTTTTT
CASSLTGTGELFF
>TRBD1|TRBJ1-1|TRBV19|NA
TGTGCCAGTAGGGTGGGGGACAGCAACACTGAAGCTTTCTTT
CASRVGDSNTEAFF
>TRBD2|TRBJ2-7|TRBV5-1|NA
TGCGCCAGCAGCAAGGGACTAGCGGGTCTCAGCTCCTACGAGCAGTACTTC
CASSKGLAGLSSYEQYF
>NA|TRBJ1-5|TRBV9|NA
TGTGCCAGCAGCGTAGCCCCAGAGGGCAATCAGCCCCAGCATTTT
CASSVAPEGNQPQHF
>TRBD2|TRBJ2-7|TRBV11-3|once
TGTGCCAGCAGCCTCGGACTAGCGAGTACCTACGAGCAGTACTTC
CASSLGLASTYEQYF
>TRBD1|TRBJ2-7|TRBV6-1|NA
TGTGCCAGCAGGGCGGGACAGGAATCCTACGAGCAGTACTTC
CASRAGQESYEQYF
>NA|TRBJ2-3|TRBV2|NA
TGTGCCAGCAGCGAGCAGGGAAGCACAGATACGCAGTATTTT
CASSEQGSTDTQYF
>NA|TRBJ2-1|TRBV5-1|NA
TGCGCCAGCAGCTTGTTGAATAGCGGCTCCTACAATGAGCAGTTCTTC
CASSLLNSGSYNEQFF
>NA|TRBJ2-7|TRBV6-1|few
TGTGCCAGCAGATCATTGAGGGGACTCCACGAGCAGTACTTC
CASRSLRGLHEQYF
>TRBD1|TRBJ2-3|TRBV5-1|NA
TGCGCCAGCAGCTCCGCCGGGACAGATGGCACAGATACGCAGTATTTT
CASSSAGTDGTDTQYF
>TRBD1|TRBJ2-7|TRBV13|once
TGTGCCAGCAGCCAGGGGGTGTGGTACGAGCAGTACTTC
CASSQGVWYEQYF
>TRBD2|TRBJ2-7|TRBV5-4|few
TGTGCCAGCAGCTTTGGGACTAGCGGCACCTACGAGCAGTACTTC
CASSFGTSGTYEQYF
>NA|TRBJ1-4|TRBV25-1|NA
TGTGCCAGCAGTGAATCCCCGCGGATTGAAAAACTGTTTTTT
CASSESPRIEKLFF
>NA|TRBJ1-3|TRBV2|NA
TGTGCCAGCAGTGATGGACAGAACTCTGGAAACACCATATATTTT
CASSDGQNSGNTIYF
>NA|TRBJ2-1|TRBV29-1|NA
TGCAGCGTTGAAGGAAGGACAGATGAACTCAATGAGCAGTTCTTC
CSVEGRTDELNEQFF
>NA|TRBJ1-2|TRBV30|few
TGTGCCTGGAGTGTACAGGTTGGCTACACCTTC
CAWSVQVGYTF
>NA|TRBJ2-1|TRBV28|NA
TGTGCCAGCAGTTTATGGCTAGTTAGGTCCAATGAGCAGTTCTTC
CASSLWLVRSNEQFF
>NA|TRBJ1-2|TRBV11-2|NA
TGTGCCAGCAGCTCCATCCCCGGAGGGATCTATGGCTACACCTTC
CASSSIPGGIYGYTF
>TRBD2|TRBJ2-1|TRBV7-3|NA
TGTGCCAGCAGCCCCGGGACTAGCGGTCATGAGCAGTTCTTC
CASSPGTSGHEQFF
>NA|TRBJ2-5|TRBV9|NA
TGTGCCAGCAGCGTAGGCGGGGCCCAAGAGACCCAGTACTTC
CASSVGGAQETQYF
>TRBD1|TRBJ2-5|TRBV4-1|NA
TGCGCCAGCAGCCAACTCAGGGGGGAGACCCAGTACTTC
CASSQLRGETQYF
>TRBD2|TRBJ2-3|TRBV9|NA
TGTGCCAGCAGCGTAGACAATCCTCGGGGGGCAGATACGCAGTATTTT
CASSVDNPRGADTQYF
>NA|TRBJ2-1|TRBV4-1|NA
TGCGCCAGCAGCCAAGATCCGTCCGGCAATGAGCAGTTCTTC
CASSQDPSGNEQFF
>NA|TRBJ2-7|TRBV11-3|NA
TGTGCCAGCAGCTTAGGAGCGGAACGGCAGTACTTC
CASSLGAERQYF